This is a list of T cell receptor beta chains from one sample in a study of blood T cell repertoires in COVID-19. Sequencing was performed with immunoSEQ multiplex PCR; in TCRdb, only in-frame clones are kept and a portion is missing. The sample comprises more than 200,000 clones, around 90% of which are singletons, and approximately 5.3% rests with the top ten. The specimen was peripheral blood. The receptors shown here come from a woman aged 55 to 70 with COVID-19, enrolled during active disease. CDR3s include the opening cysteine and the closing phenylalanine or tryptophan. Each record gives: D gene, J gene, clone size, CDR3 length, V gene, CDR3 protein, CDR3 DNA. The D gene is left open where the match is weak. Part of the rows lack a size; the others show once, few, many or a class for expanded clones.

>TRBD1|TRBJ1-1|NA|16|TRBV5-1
CASSFQGQLSNTEAFF
TGCGCCAGCAGTTTCCAGGGACAGCTATCGAACACTGAAGCTTTCTTT
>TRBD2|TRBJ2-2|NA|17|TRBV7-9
CASSLGRLAGANGELFF
TGTGCCAGCAGCTTAGGACGGCTAGCGGGAGCGAACGGGGAGCTGTTTTTT
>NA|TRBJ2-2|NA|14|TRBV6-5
CASRTGLNTGELFF
TGTGCCAGCAGGACAGGCCTGAACACCGGGGAGCTGTTTTTT
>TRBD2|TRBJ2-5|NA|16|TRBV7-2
CASRQGVAGGRETQYF
TGTGCCAGCAGACAAGGGGTTGCGGGAGGGAGGGAGACCCAGTACTTC
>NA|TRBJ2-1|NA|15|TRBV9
CASGRGSAKYNEQFF
TGTGCCAGCGGTCGGGGGAGCGCCAAATACAATGAGCAGTTCTTC
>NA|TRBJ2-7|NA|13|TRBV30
CAWSVSEGYEQYF
TGTGCCTGGAGTGTTAGCGAGGGCTACGAGCAGTACTTC
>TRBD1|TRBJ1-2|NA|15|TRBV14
CASSPGQGYDYGYTF
TGTGCCAGCAGCCCGGGACAGGGGTATGACTATGGCTACACCTTC
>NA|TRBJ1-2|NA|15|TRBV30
CAWSRLGMGASGYTF
TGTGCCTGGAGTCGCCTGGGAATGGGGGCGAGCGGCTACACCTTC
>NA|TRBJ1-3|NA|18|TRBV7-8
CASSFKYSRSPSGNTIYF
TGTGCCAGCAGCTTTAAGTATTCAAGGAGTCCGTCTGGAAACACCATATATTTT
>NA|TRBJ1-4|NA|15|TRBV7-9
CASSTPSGGFEKLFF
TGTGCCAGCAGCACCCCGTCGGGGGGGTTTGAAAAACTGTTTTTT
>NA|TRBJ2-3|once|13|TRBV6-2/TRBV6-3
CASSYTGSVAQYF
TGTGCCAGCAGTTACACGGGTTCGGTGGCGCAGTATTTT
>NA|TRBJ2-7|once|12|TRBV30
CAWGARGYEQYF
TGTGCCTGGGGGGCCCGGGGGTACGAGCAGTACTTC
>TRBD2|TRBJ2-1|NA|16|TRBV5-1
CASSLMTSGRRNEQFF
TGCGCCAGCAGCTTGATGACTAGCGGGAGAAGGAATGAGCAGTTCTTC
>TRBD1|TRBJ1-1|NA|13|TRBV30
CAWTTGAGTEAFF
TGTGCCTGGACTACAGGGGCGGGAACTGAAGCTTTCTTT
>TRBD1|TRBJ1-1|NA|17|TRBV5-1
CASSPRGQGRSDTEAFF
TGCGCCAGCAGCCCCCGGGGACAGGGGAGGTCGGACACTGAAGCTTTCTTT
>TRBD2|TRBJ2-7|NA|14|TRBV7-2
CASSSSGLVHEQYF
TGTGCCAGCAGCTCGTCAGGACTAGTCCACGAGCAGTACTTC